This T cell receptor beta chain was documented in a study of cytomegalovirus exposure and HLA in healthy donors. Study overall: Unique TCRs numbering about 85 million, obtained from HLA-typed donors, made up an early data release.

Findings and limits, study-wide: A later analysis showed that HLA-associated TCR beta chains had undergone more clonal expansion than equally common others. Testing in vitro showed three CMV-associated chains specific for CMV antigens.

Primers included in the PCR were 60 Vbeta and 13 Jbeta primers. Here immunoSEQ multiplex PCR was the method, and the copy in TCRdb shows in-frame clones only, minus some. The sample has approximately 150,000 clones; roughly three quarters are singletons. The study sampled nominally healthy donors, though unrecorded immune exposures were likely. This clone has just a few counts. Its matching antigen is unknown. The CDR3 runs 14 residues. Trimming shortened V by 6 bases and J by 5 bases, and 14 bases separated the two germline ends. Germline V gene lookup returns CDR1 SNHLY and CDR2 FYNNEI. The sample comprised PBMCs. The chain carries TRBV2 and TRBJ1-5, with a weak D call TRBD1 (5 bases). The clonotype originates from a man younger than 35 in good health and CMV-seropositive. DNA for the CDR3: TGTGCCAGCAGCCTGGGGCCGGCGGATCAGCCCCAGCATTTT. Its translation: CASSLGPADQPQHF.